This TCR beta chain was captured by sequencing in a study of T cell responses to AZD1222 COVID-19 vaccine. Profiling relied on immunoSEQ multiplex PCR, and the TCRdb table lists in-frame clones only, not all of them. The repertoire holds fewer than 150,000 clones, with 70% to 90% as singletons. To note about this clone: What it binds is not known.

Notes on the study in general: Repertoires in all cases were sampled only once the peak T cell response had passed. Among those given AZD1222, only five or six were seropositive at baseline.

The CDR3 has 16 residues. In germline, CDR1 is MNHNY, CDR2 SVGAGI (reference sequence). The germline V and J ends were trimmed by 8 bases and 0 bases, with 14 bases remaining between them. The rearrangement joins TRBV6-6 to TRBJ2-6; D not resolved. This TCR came from an adult who received the AZD1222 COVID-19 vaccine. The sequenced sample was peripheral blood, obtained 28 days after the second AZD1222 dose. The CDR3 here is CASEQIQGSGANVLTF. The CDR3 coding sequence is TGTGCCAGCGAGCAGATACAAGGCTCTGGGGCCAACGTCCTGACTTTC.